This TCR beta chain was sequenced in a study of CD8+CD57+ T cells in acquired aplastic anemia. Across the study: Sorted CD4+ and CD8+ cells gave an average of approximately 3 ug of DNA.

Overall study findings and caveats: Any difference that existed in CD8+ Simpson's diversity between patients and controls was not significant.

Sequencing was done on patients that had shown CD8+CD57+ cell expansion by flow cytometry. This CDR3 contains 13 residues. The germline gives CDR1 KGHDR, CDR2 SFDVKD. With 0 bases removed from V and 7 bases from J, the gap between germline ends came to 8 bases. TCR beta VDJ and CDR3 were profiled, and genomic DNA was the template. TCRdb re-derived calls from the reads in MiXCR, one entry per CDR3 protein. This table has over 150,000 distinct CDR3 sequences, nearly 65% appearing once. Comment on this clonotype: Its specificity is unknown.

This receptor was identified in a human donor with aplastic anemia. The V call is TRBV24-1, the J call TRBJ1-2; a weak D match, TRBD1 (6 bases). The sequenced sample was sorted CD4+, CD8+, or CD8+CD57+ T cells (not recorded which) from PBMCs. The CDR3 sequence is CATSDLGTTGYTF. The CDR3 DNA reads TGTGCCACCAGTGATTTGGGGACAACTGGCTACACCTTC.